A single T cell receptor (beta chain) is shown here with its context. Germline CDR1 is SGHTA and CDR2 is FQGNSA. J gave up 3 bases and V 7 bases, and 12 bases lay outside the gene matches. This CDR3 region has 16 residues. This sample was included in a study of T cell responses to AZD1222 COVID-19 vaccine. Sequencing used immunoSEQ multiplex PCR; TCRdb keeps in-frame clones, though not all of them. The sample lists 95,000 to 100,000 clones; 86% were seen once. The sample in question was peripheral blood, obtained on day 0 of AZD1222 vaccination. The sequence came from an adult in good health. The chain links TRBV7-2 to TRBJ1-2; 9 bases match TRBD1. The CDR3 loop reads CASTLLPQGADYGYTF. CDR3 DNA sequence: TGTGCCAGCACCCTCCTCCCACAGGGGGCTGACTATGGCTACACCTTC. Using reference TRBV7-2 and TRBJ1-2 for the parts outside the CDR3, the full variable domain is GAGVSQSPSNKVTEKGKDVELRCDPISGHTALYWYRQSLGQGLEFLIYFQGNSAPDKSGLPSDRFSAERTGGSVSTLTIQRTQQEDSAVYLCASTLLPQGADYGYTFGSGTRLTVV.